This entry lists 21 T cell receptor beta chains sequenced from one sample in a study of T cells after yellow fever vaccination. Via MiXCR, TCRdb re-called the 5' RACE reads, giving one row per CDR3 protein. The sample carries some 160,000 distinct CDR3 sequences, roughly a tenth recorded once. This specimen was CD8+ T cells sorted from PBMCs, taken 45 days after the yellow fever booster vaccination. The source of these receptors is a man between 18 and 29 years old who received the YFV17D yellow fever vaccine.

This clonotype has a handful of counts. The rearrangement links TRBV7-3 to TRBJ2-1; TRBD2 is a possible D gene (5 bases). The CDR3 is made up of 15 amino acids. Germline V gene lookup returns CDR1 SGHTA and CDR2 FQGTGA. Trimming shortened V by 5 bases and J by 8 bases, and 19 bases separated the two germline ends. CDR3 DNA sequence: TGTGCCAGCAGCCGAGTGGTGGGAAGCGGCGATGAGCAGTTCTTC. Amino acids: CASSRVVGSGDEQFF.

This rearrangement joins TRBV5-1 to TRBJ2-7; 8 nucleotides line up with TRBD1. The trim removed 6 bases at V and 5 bases at J, leaving 10 bases unmatched. Germline V gene data show CDR1 as SGHRS and CDR2 as YFSETQ. This CDR3 has 14 amino acids. The chain's CDR3 is CASTKTGDGHEQYF. DNA of the CDR3: TGCGCCAGCACCAAGACAGGGGACGGCCACGAGCAGTACTTC.

This clonotype was counted at least ten times. The chain uses TRBV4-1 and TRBJ2-7; 7 nucleotides line up with TRBD2. The CDR3 runs 16 residues. Germline CDR1 and CDR2: MGHRA and YSYEKL. V gave up 1 base and J gave up 5 bases; unmatched junction bases: 11. CDR3 region: CASSQAPPGLLNEQYF. The CDR3 bases are TGCGCCAGCAGCCAAGCCCCGCCGGGACTACTTAACGAGCAGTACTTC.

This clonotype has only a few counts. This sequence joins TRBV29-1 and TRBJ2-5; possibly TRBD2 for D (6 bases). The CDR3 is made up of 14 amino acids. Trimming removed 3 bases from V and 1 base from J, with 12 bases in between. The germline V gene has CDR1 SQVTM and CDR2 ANQGSEA. The CDR3 DNA follows: TGCAGCGTTGAGGTTACTAGCAGCCAAGAGACCCAGTACTTC. Protein sequence: CSVEVTSSQETQYF.

The chain combines TRBV4-1 with TRBJ2-1; D remains unclear. The V end lost 3 bases, the J end lost 0 bases, and 6 bases lay between the germline ends. This CDR3 contains 14 residues. The germline CDR1 and CDR2 sequences are MGHRA and YSYEKL. CDR3 sequence (DNA): TGCGCCAGCAGCCACGGTGGCTCCTACAATGAGCAGTTCTTC. Translation gives CASSHGGSYNEQFF.

With regard to this clonotype: This may arise from a read error, as a much more abundant clone is one base away. V and J are TRBV10-3 and TRBJ2-7; 9 bases are a match to TRBD1. The V and J ends lost 4 bases and 3 bases, in that order; junction bases with no gene match: 7. Germline V gene lookup returns CDR1 ENHRY and CDR2 SYGVKD. CDR3 length: 15 amino acids. CDR3 nucleotides: TGTGCCATCAGTGCCAAGGACAGGGGCTGCTACGAGCAGTACTTC. Translation gives CAISAKDRGCYEQYF.

The chain joins TRBV27 to TRBJ2-5, with 9 bases identical to TRBD2. The V and J ends lost 5 bases and 4 bases, in that order; junction bases with no gene match: 5. The CDR3 is made up of 14 amino acids. Germline CDR1 and CDR2: MNHEY and SMNVEV (reference sequence). CDR3 in amino acids: CASSAGLAAETQYF. The CDR3 coding sequence is TGTGCCAGCAGTGCGGGACTAGCAGCAGAGACCCAGTACTTC.

The chain carries TRBV4-2 and TRBJ1-4, with 7 bases identical to TRBD1. J gave up 8 bases and V 0 bases, and 6 bases lay outside the gene matches. The length of the CDR3 is 15 residues. Germline-derived CDR1 and CDR2 are LGHNA and YNFKEQ. CDR3 region: CASSQEGGGGEKLFF. Here the CDR3 DNA reads TGTGCCAGCAGCCAAGAAGGGGGCGGGGGAGAAAAACTGTTTTTT.

This clonotype has more than one count but fewer than ten. J is TRBJ2-1 and V is TRBV6-5; no definite D call. The germline V and J ends were trimmed by 8 bases and 7 bases, with 21 bases remaining between them. This CDR3 contains 15 residues. Germline V CDR1 and CDR2: MNHEY, SVGAGI. The CDR3 sequence: CASQKSLPLGNEQFF. The CDR3 DNA sequence: TGTGCCAGCCAAAAGTCGTTGCCCCTCGGGAATGAGCAGTTCTTC.

This clonotype was seen more than once but under ten times. This chain joins TRBV6-4 and TRBJ2-7; D remains ambiguous. V shed 8 bases and J shed 0 bases, with 14 bases lying between them. The CDR3 covers 14 residues. CDR1 MRHNA and CDR2 SNTAGT come from the germline V gene. CDR3 DNA sequence: TGTGCCAGCCGGCATGGGGAAAGCTCCTACGAGCAGTACTTC. Encoded protein: CASRHGESSYEQYF.

This clonotype was seen only a few times. CDR3 sequence: CASSQRGTGVNEQFF. In DNA form, the CDR3 reads TGTGCCAGCAGCCAAAGGGGGACAGGGGTCAATGAGCAGTTCTTC. The rearrangement uses TRBV3-1 and TRBJ2-1, with 10 bases that match TRBD1. The length of the CDR3 is 15 residues. The V gene end was trimmed by 2 bases and the J gene end by 6 bases; junction bases not matched to a gene: 4. The germline V gene has CDR1 LGHDT and CDR2 YNNKEL (reference sequence).

This clonotype was counted a few times. The rearrangement links TRBV5-5 to TRBJ2-1; a possible D gene is TRBD1 (6 bases). Germline V gives CDR1 SGHKS, CDR2 YYEKEE (reference sequence). The CDR3 is 13 amino acids. Between the trimmed V and J ends, which lost 2 bases and 8 bases, there was a span of 11 bases. This CDR3 is CASSFTGRHEQFF. In DNA, the CDR3 is TGTGCCAGCAGCTTTACAGGGCGGCATGAGCAGTTCTTC.

This clonotype appeared a few times. The chain has TRBV15 and TRBJ1-1; D not certain. This CDR3 region has 15 residues. Per the germline V gene, CDR1 is LNHNV and CDR2 is YYDKDF (reference sequence). Trimming removed 4 bases from V and 0 bases from J, with 12 bases in between. The CDR3: CATSIHGEMNTEAFF. The CDR3 DNA reads as TGTGCCACCAGCATCCACGGGGAAATGAACACTGAAGCTTTCTTT.

This clonotype was counted many times. The J gene is TRBJ2-1, the V gene TRBV5-1, with 8 bases lining up with TRBD1. The CDR3 length is 15 residues. The trim removed 3 bases at V and 8 bases at J, leaving 10 bases unmatched. Germline-derived CDR1 and CDR2 are SGHRS and YFSETQ. The chain's CDR3 is CASSSRQGQGHEQFF. The DNA for the CDR3 is TGCGCCAGCAGCTCAAGACAGGGGCAAGGTCATGAGCAGTTCTTC.

This clonotype came up a few times. The gene calls are TRBV11-2 and TRBJ1-4; TRBD1 aligns across 7 bases. CDR3 size: 15 residues. The germline CDR1 and CDR2 sequences are SGHAT and FQNNGV. V shed 1 base, J shed 7 bases, and the junction held 6 bases outside the gene matches. The CDR3: CASSLGQGGSEKLFF. The CDR3 DNA sequence: TGTGCCAGCAGCTTAGGACAGGGAGGGAGTGAAAAACTGTTTTTT. Full variable domain (outside the CDR3, taken from reference TRBV11-2 and TRBJ1-4): EAGVAQSPRYKIIEKRQSVAFWCNPISGHATLYWYQQILGQGPKLLIQFQNNGVVDDSQLPKDRFSAERLKGVDSTLKIQPAKLEDSAVYLCASSLGQGGSEKLFFGSGTQLSVL.

The V and J genes are TRBV29-1 and TRBJ1-3; no reliable D call. Looked up from germline, CDR1 is SQVTM and CDR2 is ANQGSEA. V shed 3 bases and J shed 4 bases, with 13 bases lying between them. The CDR3 extends over 14 amino acids. This CDR3 reads CSVDCGLTGNTIYF. The CDR3 DNA reads TGCAGCGTTGATTGCGGGCTCACCGGAAACACCATATATTTT.

The chain is built from TRBV7-9 and TRBJ2-3; 7 bases are a match to TRBD2. Germline V gene sequence: CDR1 SEHNR, CDR2 FQNEAQ (reference sequence). The V gene end was trimmed by 4 bases and the J gene end by 2 bases; junction bases not matched to a gene: 6. This CDR3 has 15 amino acids. In nucleotides, the CDR3 is TGTGCCAGCAGCTACAAGCGGGGACTCACAGATACGCAGTATTTT. This encodes CASSYKRGLTDTQYF.

The chain uses TRBV11-2 and TRBJ2-1, with 7 bases fitting TRBD1. With V trimmed by 1 base and J by 12 bases, 3 bases remained unmatched. The CDR3 totals 12 residues. Germline assignment: CDR1 SGHAT and CDR2 FQNNGV. CDR3 bases: TGTGCCAGCAGCTTAGGGCGACAGGGGCAGTTCTTC. It encodes CASSLGRQGQFF.

This clonotype was seen only a few times. V usage is TRBV27 and J usage is TRBJ2-1; D perhaps matches TRBD1 (6 bases). Deletions cut 5 bases from V and 1 base from J, with 15 bases between. Per germline, CDR1 MNHEY and CDR2 SMNVEV (reference sequence). CDR3 length: 16 amino acids. The CDR3 DNA is TGTGCCAGCAGTGAGATCAGGGGATTTTCCTACAATGAGCAGTTCTTC. Translation gives CASSEIRGFSYNEQFF.

This clonotype has only a few counts. The chain couples TRBV7-8 to TRBJ1-1, with a possible D match to TRBD1 (5 bases). The CDR3 has 16 amino acids. Trimming pared 4 bases from V and 1 base from J, leaving 16 bases between. In germline, CDR1 is SGHVS, CDR2 FQNEAQ. CDR3 loop: CASSSLLSDRNTEAFF. Written as DNA, the CDR3 is TGTGCCAGCAGCTCCCTACTAAGCGACAGGAACACTGAAGCTTTCTTT.

Many counts were recorded for this clonotype. V and J are TRBV10-3 and TRBJ2-3; D is ambiguous. CDR1 is ENHRY and CDR2 is SYGVKD in the germline V gene. The CDR3 runs 17 residues. V was trimmed by 4 bases and J by 2 bases, leaving 19 bases between them. CDR3 protein: CAISGPISAVYTDTQYF. The DNA of the CDR3 is TGTGCCATCAGTGGCCCGATTTCGGCGGTGTACACAGATACGCAGTATTTT.